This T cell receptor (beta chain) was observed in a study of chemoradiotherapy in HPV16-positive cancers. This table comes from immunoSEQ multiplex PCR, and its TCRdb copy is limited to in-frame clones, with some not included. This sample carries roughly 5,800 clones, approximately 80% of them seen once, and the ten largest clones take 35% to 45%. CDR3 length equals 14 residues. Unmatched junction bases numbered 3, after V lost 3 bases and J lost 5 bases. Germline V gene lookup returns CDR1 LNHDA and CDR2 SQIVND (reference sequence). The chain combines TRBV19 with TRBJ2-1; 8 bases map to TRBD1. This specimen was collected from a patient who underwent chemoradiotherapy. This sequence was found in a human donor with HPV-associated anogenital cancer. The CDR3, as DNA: TGTGCCAGTAGTATCAGGGGGCAGAACAATGAGCAGTTCTTC. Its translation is CASSIRGQNNEQFF.